These 22 T cell receptor beta chains share one sample of origin, sequenced in a study of regulatory T cells in long-lasting Graves disease. As for time point: newly diagnosed GD, antithyroid drugs for less than 3 months. PBMC-extracted RNA yielded the TCR library. Arm-PCR of CDR3 regions and iRepertoire HTBI primers were used to build TCR beta libraries. Via MiXCR, TCRdb re-called the multiplex PCR reads, giving one row per CDR3 protein. The repertoire has 400,000 to 650,000 distinct CDR3 sequences, around 16% of them found once; the top ten carry 25%. In addition, the sample was reused for a study of T cells in Graves' hyperthyroidism and ophthalmopathy.

Specimen: peripheral blood mononuclear cells (PBMCs), collected at new diagnosis, from a patient treated with antithyroid drugs. These receptors were taken from a woman aged 35-65 years with Graves disease.

This clonotype was recorded a few times. The chain employs TRBV15 and TRBJ1-2, with D maybe TRBD1 (6 bases). V gave up 5 bases and J gave up 1 base, with 14 bases separating them. This CDR3 has 15 residues. Germline assignment: CDR1 LNHNV and CDR2 YYDKDF (reference sequence). The CDR3 protein is CATSPGAGSNYGYTF. The DNA of the CDR3 is TGTGCCACCAGCCCAGGGGCAGGGAGTAACTATGGCTACACCTTC. Together with reference TRBV15 and TRBJ1-2, the CDR3 gives the full variable domain: DAMVIQNPRYQVTQFGKPVTLSCSQTLNHNVMYWYQQKSSQAPKLLFHYYDKDFNNEADTPDNFQSRRPNTSFCFLDIRSPGLGDTAMYLCATSPGAGSNYGYTFGSGTRLTVV.

This clonotype was seen a handful of times. V gene TRBV6-2 or TRBV6-3 combines with J gene TRBJ1-1, with no clear D. CDR3 size: 14 residues. Trimming took 0 bases from V and 4 from J, leaving 9 bases between them. Germline loops: CDR1 MNHEY, CDR2 SVGEGT. The CDR3 DNA reads TGTGCCAGCAGTTACTCAGGGTCCCGCACTGAAGCTTTCTTT. It specifies CASSYSGSRTEAFF.

This clonotype was seen more than once but under ten times. This sequence joins TRBV6-5 and TRBJ1-1; no clear D. CDR3 length equals 12 residues. V was clipped by 4 bases and J by 11 bases, with 14 bases between them. Germline values: CDR1 MNHEY, CDR2 SVGAGI. In nucleotides, the CDR3 is TGTGCCAGCAGTTCCACCCCTTTTGAGGCTTTCTTT. Its translation: CASSSTPFEAFF.

This clonotype was counted ten times or more. This chain joins TRBV5-1 and TRBJ2-1, with D possibly being TRBD1 or TRBD2 (5 bases each). CDR3 length equals 15 residues. Germline values: CDR1 SGHRS, CDR2 YFSETQ. The V gene lost 4 bases and the J gene lost 0 bases, with 11 bases spanning the gap. The CDR3 DNA is TGCGCCAGCAGCGGGGGATCCAGCTCCTACAATGAGCAGTTCTTC. This translates into CASSGGSSSYNEQFF.

Notes on this clonotype: A much bigger clone sits one base away, suggesting this may be a read error. The V gene is TRBV7-2, the J gene TRBJ2-7; D is ambiguous. The V gene's germline CDR1 is SGHTA and CDR2 FQGNSA. The CDR3 runs 14 residues. In DNA form, the CDR3 reads TGTGCCTGCAGCTTAGGGCAGGTTACCTACGAGCAGTACTTC. Translation gives CACSLGQVTYEQYF.

This clonotype was seen a handful of times. This rearrangement joins TRBV7-8 to TRBJ1-1; weak D call: TRBD1 (5 bases). The CDR3 is made up of 17 amino acids. CDR1 and CDR2 (germline): SGHVS, FQNEAQ. V was shortened by 4 bases and J by 1 base, with 19 bases between the two germline ends. CDR3 loop: CASSSGTLGPGNTEAFF. The DNA for the CDR3 is TGTGCCAGCAGCTCGGGCACCTTGGGACCCGGGAACACTGAAGCTTTCTTT. Combining the CDR3 with reference TRBV7-8 and TRBJ1-1 gives the whole variable domain GAGVSQSPRYKVAKRGQDVALRCDPISGHVSLFWYQQALGQGPEFLTYFQNEAQLDKSGLPSDRFFAERPEGSVSTLKIQRTQQEDSAVYLCASSSGTLGPGNTEAFFGQGTRLTVV.

This clonotype was seen many times. The chain joins TRBV6-1 to TRBJ1-3; D gene ambiguous. This CDR3 is built from 12 residues. CDR1 and CDR2 from the germline V gene are MNHNS and SASEGT. Between the trimmed V and J ends, which lost 8 bases and 4 bases, there was a span of 9 bases. CDR3 region: CASAQTGNTIYF. The CDR3 nucleotides read TGTGCCAGCGCTCAAACCGGAAACACCATATATTTT.

This clonotype was detected a few times. The CDR3 bases are TGTGCCAGTAAAGCGGGGGTCTCCTACAATGAGCAGTTCTTC. It yields the protein CASKAGVSYNEQFF. The chain recombines TRBV19 with TRBJ2-1; TRBD2 matches at 8 bases. This CDR3 comprises 14 residues. Germline loops: CDR1 LNHDA, CDR2 SQIVND (reference sequence). J gave up 0 bases and V 7 bases, and 2 bases lay outside the gene matches.

The genes are TRBV19 and TRBJ1-5, with D uncertain. Germline V gene lookup returns CDR1 LNHDA and CDR2 SQIVND (reference sequence). Trimming left V 2 bases short and J 5 bases short, with 7 bases between. CDR3 size: 13 residues. Here the CDR3 reads CASSIQDHQPQHF. The CDR3 region has the DNA TGTGCCAGTAGTATACAGGATCATCAGCCCCAGCATTTT.

This chain links TRBV18 with TRBJ1-2, with unresolved D. Germline CDR1 reads KGHSH; CDR2 reads LQKENI. V lost 3 bases to trimming and J lost 4 bases, with 12 bases between them. The CDR3 extends over 14 amino acids. The CDR3 DNA reads as TGTGCCAGCTCACCTTCGGGATCGGCCTATGGCTACACCTTC. Translated: CASSPSGSAYGYTF.

This chain links TRBV6-1 with TRBJ2-1; D perhaps matches TRBD2 (7 bases). Germline V gene data show CDR1 as MNHNS and CDR2 as SASEGT. The CDR3 extends over 16 amino acids. Trimming removed 8 bases at V and 0 bases at J, with 17 bases between. The CDR3 here is CASGSGGGGSYNEQFF. Written as DNA, the CDR3 is TGTGCCAGCGGATCGGGCGGGGGCGGCTCCTACAATGAGCAGTTCTTC.

This clonotype has just one count. Possible read error: a much larger clone is one base away. The chain recombines TRBV12-3 or TRBV12-4 with TRBJ2-5; 7 bases agree with TRBD2. The CDR3 has 16 residues. Trimming took 3 bases from V and 11 from J; bases not matched to a gene: 18. This CDR3 is CASSFSGPSSYNEQYF. The DNA of the CDR3 is TGTGCCAGCAGTTTTAGCGGGCCTAGCTCCTACAATGAGCAGTACTTC.

This clonotype occurred many times. J is TRBJ1-4 and V is TRBV11-2, with 7 positions matching TRBD1. CDR3 size: 16 residues. Looked up from germline, CDR1 is SGHAT and CDR2 is FQNNGV. Losses at the gene ends were 5 bases for V and 6 bases for J; bases not matched to a gene: 12. CDR3 residues: CASSPRQGRGDEKLFF. In DNA form, the CDR3 reads TGTGCCAGCAGCCCCAGACAGGGAAGAGGTGATGAAAAACTGTTTTTT. The complete variable domain, with remaining parts taken from reference TRBV11-2 and TRBJ1-4, reads EAGVAQSPRYKIIEKRQSVAFWCNPISGHATLYWYQQILGQGPKLLIQFQNNGVVDDSQLPKDRFSAERLKGVDSTLKIQPAKLEDSAVYLCASSPRQGRGDEKLFFGSGTQLSVL.

This clonotype was counted at least ten times. The V gene is TRBV5-1, the J gene TRBJ1-2; D perhaps matches TRBD1 (5 bases). Germline V gene sequence: CDR1 SGHRS, CDR2 YFSETQ. Trimming took 0 bases from V and 8 from J, leaving 26 bases between them. This CDR3 is 18 amino acids long. The CDR3 nucleotides are TGCGCCAGCAGCTTGGAGGGACGGGACTCCGGCCAGAGGTGGGGCTACACCTTC. This encodes CASSLEGRDSGQRWGYTF.

The sample holds many counts of this clonotype. The V call is TRBV28, the J call TRBJ2-1; 8 bases agree with TRBD1. This CDR3 region has 16 residues. Germline V lookup: CDR1 MDHEN, CDR2 SYDVKM. The J segment lost 2 bases and the V segment lost 4 bases, leaving 7 bases of the junction unmatched. As DNA, the CDR3 is TGTGCCAGCAGTTCTTATTGGGACAGGCCCTACAATGAGCAGTTCTTC. Amino acid sequence: CASSSYWDRPYNEQFF.

This clonotype was observed at least ten times. The genes are TRBV3-1 and TRBJ2-5; no definite D call. The CDR3 contains 14 residues. The V end was cut by 3 bases, the J end by 4 bases, with 12 bases between. The germline V gene has CDR1 LGHDT and CDR2 YNNKEL (reference sequence). The CDR3 DNA is TGTGCCAGCAGCCACCCCGGTCGTGGAGAGACCCAGTACTTC. It translates to CASSHPGRGETQYF.

This clonotype has ten or more counts. The chain has TRBV6-5 and TRBJ2-7, with 9 bases lining up with TRBD1. CDR1 and CDR2 (germline): MNHEY, SVGAGI. After removal of 0 bases from V and 1 base from J, the junction contained 1 base not matched to a gene. CDR3 length equals 15 residues. The CDR3: CASSYSTGGSYEQYF. The CDR3, as DNA: TGTGCCAGCAGTTACTCGACAGGGGGGTCCTACGAGCAGTACTTC.

The DNA for the CDR3 is TGTGCCAGCACCCTTCGAAGCGGGGGCCCCTACGAGCAGTACTTC. It specifies CASTLRSGGPYEQYF. The chain uses TRBV6-1 and TRBJ2-7; 8 nucleotides agree with TRBD2. Germline CDR1 is MNHNS and CDR2 is SASEGT. Trimming at V came to 7 bases and at J to 2 bases, leaving 10 bases not matched to a gene. This CDR3 region has 15 residues.

V is TRBV2 and J is TRBJ1-1, with D maybe TRBD1 (6 bases). Germline CDR1 is SNHLY and CDR2 is FYNNEI. Trimming took 11 bases from V and 2 from J, leaving 21 bases between them. The CDR3 consists of 15 residues. CDR3: CAWRDPGHANTEAFF. CDR3 sequence (DNA): TGTGCCTGGAGGGACCCGGGACACGCTAACACTGAAGCTTTCTTT.

In this sample, this clonotype turned up a few times. The chain employs TRBV2 and TRBJ2-3; TRBD2 aligns across 14 bases. The CDR3 spans 16 residues. Trimming cost V 4 bases and J 2 bases; bases outside gene matches: 2. CDR1 is SNHLY, CDR2 FYNNEI, per germline. CDR3 bases: TGTGCCAGCAGTGGACTAGCGGGGGGGAACACAGATACGCAGTATTTT. Translating gives CASSGLAGGNTDTQYF.

This clonotype was counted ten times or more. The chain links TRBV20-1 to TRBJ1-1; no clear D. The CDR3 is 13 amino acids. Trimming took off 1 base at V and 3 bases at J, with 9 bases between the two ends. The germline gives CDR1 DFQATT, CDR2 SNEGSKA (reference sequence). CDR3 coding DNA: TGCAGTGCTAGAGTTGGCAGCCACACTGAAGCTTTCTTT. Translated: CSARVGSHTEAFF.

J is TRBJ2-1 and V is TRBV19; D tentatively fits TRBD1 or TRBD2 (8 bases each). CDR1 and CDR2 from the germline V gene are LNHDA and SQIVND (reference sequence). This CDR3 comprises 14 residues. V was clipped by 6 bases and J by 6 bases, with 15 bases between them. The CDR3 spells CASRRGDRFNEQFF. The CDR3 nucleotides are TGTGCCAGTAGGCGGGGGGACAGGTTCAATGAGCAGTTCTTC.